A selection of T cell receptor beta chains follows, all from one sample in a study of radiation and T cells in renal cell carcinoma. TCRdb keeps only in-frame clones here, not all; method: immunoSEQ multiplex PCR. Of under 200,000 clones in the sample, around 89% are singletons; the top ten hold approximately 10%. Here the sequenced sample was blood, taken from a patient whose treatment included radiotherapy and nephrectomy. All receptors come from a woman between 50 and 59 years old with renal cell carcinoma. The CDR3 runs from the conserved cysteine through the conserved F or W. D genes are given only for firm matches. Clone sizes are given selectively: once, few, many, or a class where the clone is expanded.

d_call: TRBD1
j_call: TRBJ2-1
v_call: TRBV7-7
clone_size: once
cdr3_aa: CASSLAGTGPYNEQFF
cdr3_nt: TGTGCTAGCAGCTTAGCCGGGACAGGGCCCTACAATGAGCAGTTCTTC

d_call: -
j_call: TRBJ2-1
v_call: TRBV4-3
clone_size: -
cdr3_aa: CASSQDWSGEYNEQFF
cdr3_nt: TGCGCCAGCAGCCAAGATTGGTCAGGCGAATACAATGAGCAGTTCTTC

d_call: TRBD1
j_call: TRBJ2-7
v_call: TRBV11-3
clone_size: -
cdr3_aa: CASSYGTDYEQYF
cdr3_nt: TGTGCCAGCAGCTATGGGACAGACTACGAGCAGTACTTC

d_call: TRBD1
j_call: TRBJ1-2
v_call: TRBV19
clone_size: -
cdr3_aa: CASRKSGGLNYGYTF
cdr3_nt: TGTGCCAGTAGAAAATCAGGGGGGCTTAACTATGGCTACACCTTC

d_call: TRBD1
j_call: TRBJ2-1
v_call: TRBV2
clone_size: -
cdr3_aa: CASSERTGDEQFF
cdr3_nt: TGTGCCAGCAGTGAAAGAACAGGGGATGAGCAGTTCTTC

d_call: -
j_call: TRBJ1-5
v_call: TRBV5-1
clone_size: -
cdr3_aa: CASSTGPASWPQHF
cdr3_nt: TGCGCCAGCAGCACGGGACCGGCCTCGTGGCCCCAGCATTTT

d_call: -
j_call: TRBJ2-5
v_call: TRBV7-9
clone_size: -
cdr3_aa: CASSLASWETQYF
cdr3_nt: TGTGCCAGCAGCTTAGCCTCATGGGAGACCCAGTACTTC

d_call: TRBD1
j_call: TRBJ2-7
v_call: TRBV6-5
clone_size: -
cdr3_aa: CASSYGTGNYEQYF
cdr3_nt: TGTGCCAGCAGTTACGGGACAGGCAACTACGAGCAGTACTTC

d_call: TRBD1
j_call: TRBJ2-7
v_call: TRBV19
clone_size: -
cdr3_aa: CASSMTGTGLYEQYF
cdr3_nt: TGTGCCAGTAGTATGACCGGGACAGGGCTCTACGAGCAGTACTTC

d_call: -
j_call: TRBJ2-3
v_call: TRBV6-1
clone_size: -
cdr3_aa: CASSEVGESTDTQYF
cdr3_nt: TGTGCCAGCAGTGAAGTCGGGGAGAGCACAGATACGCAGTATTTT

d_call: -
j_call: TRBJ1-4
v_call: TRBV6-4
clone_size: -
cdr3_aa: CASSDPNNEKLFF
cdr3_nt: TGTGCCAGCAGTGACCCGAATAATGAAAAACTGTTTTTT

d_call: TRBD1
j_call: TRBJ1-2
v_call: TRBV11-2
clone_size: -
cdr3_aa: CASSKGTGNSLLYGYTF
cdr3_nt: TGTGCCAGCAGCAAAGGGACAGGGAATTCCCTACTCTATGGCTACACCTTC

d_call: TRBD2
j_call: TRBJ2-7
v_call: TRBV4-2
clone_size: once
cdr3_aa: CASRRTSGGSSYEQYF
cdr3_nt: TGTGCCAGCAGAAGGACTAGCGGGGGGAGCTCCTACGAGCAGTACTTC

d_call: TRBD1
j_call: TRBJ2-7
v_call: TRBV5-1
clone_size: -
cdr3_aa: CASSLAAGQGAHEQYF
cdr3_nt: TGCGCCAGCAGCTTGGCTGCGGGGCAGGGGGCCCACGAGCAGTACTTC

d_call: TRBD2
j_call: TRBJ2-2
v_call: TRBV9
clone_size: -
cdr3_aa: CASSLRGVANTGELFF
cdr3_nt: TGTGCCAGCAGCCTACGGGGGGTAGCGAACACCGGGGAGCTGTTTTTT

d_call: -
j_call: TRBJ2-5
v_call: TRBV20-1
clone_size: -
cdr3_aa: CSASSRETQYF
cdr3_nt: TGCAGTGCTAGTTCTCGAGAGACCCAGTACTTC

d_call: -
j_call: TRBJ1-6
v_call: TRBV7-8
clone_size: once
cdr3_aa: CASSFREGSASPLHF
cdr3_nt: TGTGCCAGCAGCTTTAGGGAGGGGTCGGCTTCACCCCTCCACTTT

d_call: TRBD1
j_call: TRBJ1-2
v_call: TRBV19
clone_size: -
cdr3_aa: CASGDRSRDGYTF
cdr3_nt: TGTGCCAGCGGGGACAGGTCGCGGGATGGCTACACCTTC

d_call: -
j_call: TRBJ1-2
v_call: TRBV11-1
clone_size: -
cdr3_aa: CASSLWRGQHRVGYTF
cdr3_nt: TGTGCCAGCAGCTTATGGAGGGGACAACACAGAGTGGGCTACACCTTC

d_call: TRBD2
j_call: TRBJ2-1
v_call: TRBV4-2
clone_size: -
cdr3_aa: CASSQLAGGVYNEQFF
cdr3_nt: TGTGCCAGCAGCCAATTAGCGGGGGGCGTCTACAATGAGCAGTTCTTC

d_call: TRBD1
j_call: TRBJ2-7
v_call: TRBV7-9
clone_size: once
cdr3_aa: CASSRDTGVHVYEQYF
cdr3_nt: TGTGCCAGCAGCCGCGATACAGGGGTCCACGTCTACGAGCAGTACTTC

d_call: -
j_call: TRBJ2-5
v_call: TRBV5-4
clone_size: -
cdr3_aa: CASSSKMGLSQETQYF
cdr3_nt: TGTGCCAGCAGCTCGAAAATGGGACTCTCACAAGAGACCCAGTACTTC

d_call: -
j_call: TRBJ2-6
v_call: TRBV6-5
clone_size: -
cdr3_aa: CASSYGVSGANVLTF
cdr3_nt: TGTGCCAGCAGTTACGGAGTCTCTGGGGCCAACGTCCTGACTTTC

d_call: -
j_call: TRBJ2-3
v_call: TRBV15
clone_size: -
cdr3_aa: CATSRDLGIKDTQYF
cdr3_nt: TGTGCCACCAGCAGAGATCTCGGAATAAAAGATACGCAGTATTTT

d_call: -
j_call: TRBJ2-1
v_call: TRBV13
clone_size: -
cdr3_aa: CASSASLNEQFF
cdr3_nt: TGTGCCAGCAGCGCATCCCTCAATGAGCAGTTCTTC

d_call: -
j_call: TRBJ2-2
v_call: TRBV29-1
clone_size: -
cdr3_aa: CSVFTGRASGELFF
cdr3_nt: TGCAGCGTTTTTACGGGCAGGGCTTCTGGGGAGCTGTTTTTT

d_call: -
j_call: TRBJ1-3
v_call: TRBV25-1
clone_size: -
cdr3_aa: CASSEPGTVGNTIYF
cdr3_nt: TGTGCCAGCAGTGAACCCGGGACGGTCGGAAACACCATATATTTT

d_call: TRBD1
j_call: TRBJ2-1
v_call: TRBV7-3
clone_size: -
cdr3_aa: CASSSGGQLNEQFF
cdr3_nt: TGTGCCAGCAGCTCAGGGGGACAGCTCAATGAGCAGTTCTTC

d_call: -
j_call: TRBJ1-2
v_call: TRBV7-2
clone_size: few
cdr3_aa: CASSLSPTESNGYTF
cdr3_nt: TGTGCCAGCAGCTTAAGTCCTACGGAATCTAATGGCTACACCTTC

d_call: -
j_call: TRBJ1-1
v_call: TRBV5-1
clone_size: -
cdr3_aa: CASSLTGEGFTEAFF
cdr3_nt: TGCGCCAGCAGCTTGACCGGAGAAGGGTTCACTGAAGCTTTCTTT

d_call: TRBD2
j_call: TRBJ2-3
v_call: TRBV5-4
clone_size: -
cdr3_aa: CASSLDSGEDTQYF
cdr3_nt: TGTGCCAGCAGCTTGGATAGCGGGGAAGATACGCAGTATTTT

d_call: -
j_call: TRBJ1-1
v_call: TRBV4-1
clone_size: -
cdr3_aa: CASSQDLGTGNTEAFF
cdr3_nt: TGCGCAAGCAGCCAAGATCTAGGGACGGGAAACACTGAAGCTTTCTTT

d_call: -
j_call: TRBJ1-2
v_call: TRBV23-1
clone_size: -
cdr3_aa: CASSQFPPSGGGYTF
cdr3_nt: TGCGCCAGCAGCCAATTTCCCCCTTCAGGAGGGGGCTACACCTTC

d_call: -
j_call: TRBJ1-4
v_call: TRBV4-1
clone_size: -
cdr3_aa: CASSQVSLQNEKLFF
cdr3_nt: TGCGCCAGCAGCCAAGTGTCATTACAAAATGAAAAACTGTTTTTT

d_call: TRBD2
j_call: TRBJ2-1
v_call: TRBV25-1
clone_size: -
cdr3_aa: CASSQPSGVYNEQFF
cdr3_nt: TGTGCCAGCAGCCAACCGAGCGGGGTTTACAATGAGCAGTTCTTC

d_call: -
j_call: TRBJ1-2
v_call: TRBV10-3
clone_size: -
cdr3_aa: CAIRNDRPSGYGYTF
cdr3_nt: TGTGCCATCAGGAACGACAGGCCCTCGGGCTATGGCTACACCTTC

d_call: TRBD2
j_call: TRBJ2-3
v_call: TRBV6-4
clone_size: -
cdr3_aa: CASSVEAREHGTQYF
cdr3_nt: TGTGCCAGCAGTGTTGAAGCGCGGGAGCACGGTACGCAGTATTTT